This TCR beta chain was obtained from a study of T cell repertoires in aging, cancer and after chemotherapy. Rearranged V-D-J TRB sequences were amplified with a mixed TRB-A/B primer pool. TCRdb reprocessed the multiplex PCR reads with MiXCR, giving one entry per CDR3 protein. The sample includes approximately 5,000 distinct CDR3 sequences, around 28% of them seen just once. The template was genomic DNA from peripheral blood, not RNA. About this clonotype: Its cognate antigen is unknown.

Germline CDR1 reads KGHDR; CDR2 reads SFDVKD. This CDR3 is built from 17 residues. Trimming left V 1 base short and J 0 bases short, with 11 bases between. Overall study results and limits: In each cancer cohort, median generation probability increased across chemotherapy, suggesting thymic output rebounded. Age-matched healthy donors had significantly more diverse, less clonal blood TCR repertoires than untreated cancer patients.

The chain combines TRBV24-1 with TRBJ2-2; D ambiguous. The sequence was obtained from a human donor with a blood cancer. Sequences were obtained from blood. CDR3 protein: CATSDFPPNTNTGELFF. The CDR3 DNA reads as TGTGCCACCAGTGATTTTCCCCCTAACACGAACACCGGGGAGCTGTTTTTT.